This T cell receptor (beta chain) was captured by sequencing in a study of T cells expressing NK-cell markers. Study-wide background: It was sorted CD3+CD56-NKG2C+, CD3+CD56+NKG2C- and CD3+CD56+NKG2C+ T cells that provided the TCR beta repertoires.

cDNA encoding TCR beta was synthesized via 5'RACE template switching incorporating UMIs. TCRdb reprocessed the 5' RACE reads and keeps a single row for each CDR3 protein, giving no DNA. This table lists almost 450,000 distinct CDR3 sequences. The germline CDR1 and CDR2 sequences are SQVTM and ANQGSEA. This CDR3 spans 14 amino acids. The origin of this receptor is a woman aged 18 to 75 in good health. V usage is TRBV29-1 and J usage is TRBJ2-7. The sequencing input was blood T cells: a sorted CD56 or NKG2C T cell subset, CD4+ or CD8+ T cells, or bulk PBMC T cells (not recorded which). The CDR3 loop reads CSAIEADSSYEQYF.